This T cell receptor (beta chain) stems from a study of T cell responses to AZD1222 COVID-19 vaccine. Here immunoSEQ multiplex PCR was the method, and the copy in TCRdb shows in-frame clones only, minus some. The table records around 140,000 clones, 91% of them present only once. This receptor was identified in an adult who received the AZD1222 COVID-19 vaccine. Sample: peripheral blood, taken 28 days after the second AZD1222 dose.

CDR3 DNA: TGTGCCAGCAGCCGGGGACAGTGGAGCTCCTACAATGAGCAGTTCTTC. Translating it yields CASSRGQWSSYNEQFF. The chain combines TRBV9 with TRBJ2-1; TRBD1 matches at 7 bases. Germline CDR1 reads SGDLS; CDR2 reads YYNGEE. The CDR3 totals 16 residues. V lost 4 bases to trimming and J lost 0 bases; unmatched junction nucleotides: 7.